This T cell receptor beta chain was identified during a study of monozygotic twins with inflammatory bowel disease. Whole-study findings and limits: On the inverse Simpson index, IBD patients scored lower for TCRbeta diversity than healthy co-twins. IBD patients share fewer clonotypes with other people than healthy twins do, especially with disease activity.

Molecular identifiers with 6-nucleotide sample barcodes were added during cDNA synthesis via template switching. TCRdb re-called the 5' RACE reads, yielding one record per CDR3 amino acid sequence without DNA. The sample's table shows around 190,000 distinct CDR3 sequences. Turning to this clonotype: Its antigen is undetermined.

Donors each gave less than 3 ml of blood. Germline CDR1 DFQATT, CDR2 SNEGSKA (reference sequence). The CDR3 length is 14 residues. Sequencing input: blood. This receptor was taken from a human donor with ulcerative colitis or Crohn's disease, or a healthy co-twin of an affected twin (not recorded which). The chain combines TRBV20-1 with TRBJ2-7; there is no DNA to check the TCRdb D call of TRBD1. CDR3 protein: CSVPGKSALHEQYF.